Each of the 32 T cell receptor beta chains below was sequenced from the same sample in a study of CD8 T cells in ankylosing spondylitis. Each CDR3 protein is one row after TCRdb ran MiXCR on the 5' RACE reads. The table has some 92,000 distinct CDR3 sequences, 27% seen once; the top ten hold nearly 60%. The source material was blood, either unsorted or a sorted T cell fraction (not recorded which). These receptors all come from a male donor with ankylosing spondylitis or in good health (not recorded which).

This clonotype has a handful of counts. The chain uses TRBV28 and TRBJ1-2, with 7 bases that match TRBD1. The ends lost 2 bases at V and 8 bases at J; junction bases unmatched: 5. Germline values: CDR1 MDHEN, CDR2 SYDVKM. The length of the CDR3 is 13 residues. Written as DNA, the CDR3 is TGTGCCAGCAGTTTACCGGGACAGTACGGCTACACCTTC. It encodes CASSLPGQYGYTF.

This clonotype was detected many times. The rearrangement links TRBV29-1 to TRBJ2-1; D unresolved. V was clipped by 7 bases and J by 0 bases, with 10 bases between them. CDR3 length: 13 amino acids. Germline CDR1 and CDR2: SQVTM and ANQGSEA. The CDR3: CSGLRSSYNEQFF. The CDR3 region has the DNA TGCAGCGGACTTCGGAGCTCCTACAATGAGCAGTTCTTC.

This clonotype was counted between two and nine times. The rearrangement uses TRBV12-3 or TRBV12-4 and TRBJ1-1; 7 bases are shared with TRBD1. Trimming removed 6 bases from V and 0 bases from J; junction bases left unmatched: 4. The CDR3 is made up of 14 amino acids. The CDR3 sequence: CASSETGVNTEAFF. As DNA, the CDR3 is TGTGCCAGCAGCGAAACAGGGGTGAACACTGAAGCTTTCTTT.

V gene TRBV29-1 combines with J gene TRBJ1-1, with D uncertain. The CDR3 loop spans 12 amino acids. Germline assignment: CDR1 SQVTM and CDR2 ANQGSEA. V shed 7 bases and J shed 3 bases, with 12 bases lying between them. The CDR3: CSAEGLHTEAFF. The CDR3 DNA sequence: TGCAGCGCGGAGGGTTTGCACACTGAAGCTTTCTTT.

The chain has TRBV5-5 and TRBJ2-5, with TRBD1 as a possible D gene (6 bases). The germline V gene has CDR1 SGHKS and CDR2 YYEKEE (reference sequence). This CDR3 is 17 amino acids long. Trimming removed 0 bases at V and 0 bases at J, with 15 bases between. The CDR3 nucleotides read TGTGCCAGCAGCTTGGGGACAGTCGGACCACACCAAGAGACCCAGTACTTC. Amino acids: CASSLGTVGPHQETQYF.

The chain recombines TRBV9 with TRBJ2-2, with D possibly being TRBD1 or TRBD2 (5 bases each). CDR1 SGDLS and CDR2 YYNGEE come from the germline V gene. V gave up 4 bases and J gave up 6 bases, with 13 bases separating them. The CDR3 runs to 14 residues. The CDR3 region is CASSTVLGAGELFF. The CDR3 DNA sequence: TGTGCCAGCAGCACCGTACTAGGGGCCGGGGAGCTGTTTTTT.

The CDR3 loop is CASGATGTTDTQYF. CDR3 nucleotides: TGTGCCAGCGGAGCGACAGGGACCACAGATACGCAGTATTTT. This chain connects TRBV6-1 to TRBJ2-3; TRBD1 matches at 7 bases. The length of the CDR3 is 14 residues. Germline V gene lookup returns CDR1 MNHNS and CDR2 SASEGT. V shed 8 bases and J 2 bases; nucleotides not matched to a gene: 7.

This rearrangement joins TRBV9 to TRBJ2-2; tentative D call: TRBD1 (5 bases). Germline V gives CDR1 SGDLS, CDR2 YYNGEE. This CDR3 is 16 amino acids long. Trimming took 0 bases from V and 0 from J, leaving 9 bases between them. The CDR3: CASSVETDTNTGELFF. As DNA, the CDR3 is TGTGCCAGCAGCGTAGAGACAGATACGAACACCGGGGAGCTGTTTTTT. Looking up the rest from reference TRBV9 and TRBJ2-2 gives the full variable domain: DSGVTQTPKHLITATGQRVTLRCSPRSGDLSVYWYQQSLDQGLQFLIQYYNGEERAKGNILERFSAQQFPDLHSELNLSSLELGDSALYFCASSVETDTNTGELFFGEGSRLTVL.

There are many counts of this clonotype. The chain has TRBV7-2 and TRBJ2-3; no firm D call. The CDR3 extends over 12 amino acids. Trimming cost V 5 bases and J 2 bases, with 5 bases left between them. Looked up from germline, CDR1 is SGHTA and CDR2 is FQGNSA. CDR3 nucleotide sequence: TGTGCCAGCAGCACCTACACAGATACGCAGTATTTT. This translates into CASSTYTDTQYF.

This clonotype showed up just a few times. The genes are TRBV28 and TRBJ2-1, with 10 bases identical to TRBD2. The germline V gene encodes CDR1 MDHEN and CDR2 SYDVKM. The V gene end was trimmed by 2 bases and the J gene end by 2 bases; junction bases not matched to a gene: 0. This CDR3 spans 15 amino acids. The CDR3 sequence: CASSLLAGAYNEQFF. CDR3 nucleotide sequence: TGTGCCAGCAGTTTACTAGCGGGGGCCTACAATGAGCAGTTCTTC.

This chain connects TRBV27 to TRBJ1-2; 11 bases are shared with TRBD1. V shed 7 bases and J 4 bases; nucleotides not matched to a gene: 8. The length of the CDR3 is 15 residues. Germline V gives CDR1 MNHEY, CDR2 SMNVEV (reference sequence). CDR3 in DNA: TGTGCCAGCACACCTTCCGGGACAGGGGGCTATGGCTACACCTTC. Protein: CASTPSGTGGYGYTF.

The chain couples TRBV15 to TRBJ2-7; a weak D match, TRBD2 (5 bases). Trimming left V 0 bases short and J 7 bases short, with 16 bases between. Germline assignment: CDR1 LNHNV and CDR2 YYDKDF (reference sequence). The CDR3 is 15 amino acids. CDR3 loop: CATSRDLSLTGEQYV. The CDR3 nucleotides read TGTGCCACCAGCAGAGATCTGAGCCTAACGGGAGAGCAGTACGTC.

The J gene is TRBJ2-7, the V gene TRBV18; 7 bases fit TRBD1. J was trimmed by 3 bases and V by 4 bases; bases with no gene match: 6. Germline-derived CDR1 and CDR2 are KGHSH and LQKENI. The CDR3 covers 14 residues. This CDR3 is CASSQKRTGYEQYF. The CDR3 region has the DNA TGTGCCAGCTCACAAAAACGGACAGGCTACGAGCAGTACTTC.

This clonotype was counted only a few times. The chain couples TRBV9 to TRBJ2-2; no clear D. Trimming took off 1 base at V and 0 bases at J, with 10 bases between the two ends. This CDR3 comprises 16 residues. CDR1 and CDR2 (germline): SGDLS, YYNGEE. The CDR3 coding sequence is TGTGCCAGCAGCGTATCGGGCAGCCCGAACACCGGGGAGCTGTTTTTT. Amino acids: CASSVSGSPNTGELFF.

This clonotype was recorded a few times. The gene calls are TRBV5-1 and TRBJ2-1; maybe TRBD1 (6 bases). The CDR3 contains 13 residues. The V end was cut by 4 bases, the J end by 8 bases, with 13 bases between. CDR1 SGHRS and CDR2 YFSETQ come from the germline V gene. The CDR3, as DNA: TGCGCCAGCAGCCGACGGACAGATGATGAGCAGTTCTTC. Amino acid sequence: CASSRRTDDEQFF.

This chain links TRBV29-1 with TRBJ2-7; D not certain. This CDR3 region has 12 residues. V was clipped by 3 bases and J by 6 bases, with 12 bases between them. From germline, CDR1 is SQVTM and CDR2 ANQGSEA. CDR3 protein: CSVEESRSEQYF. CDR3 bases: TGCAGCGTTGAGGAAAGTCGGTCCGAGCAGTACTTC.

Only a few counts were recorded for this clonotype. This chain links TRBV7-3 with TRBJ2-1; 10 bases agree with TRBD2. This CDR3 contains 18 residues. V gave up 4 bases and J gave up 7 bases; unmatched junction bases: 16. The germline V gene has CDR1 SGHTA and CDR2 FQGTGA. CDR3 loop: CASSSNRYSAGGQNEQFF. As DNA, the CDR3 is TGTGCCAGCAGCTCGAACCGTTACTCAGCGGGGGGGCAAAATGAGCAGTTCTTC.

This clonotype has a handful of counts. The V and J genes are TRBV5-1 and TRBJ1-1, with TRBD1 matching 9 bases. CDR3 length: 15 amino acids. V shed 1 base, J shed 3 bases, and the junction held 4 bases outside the gene matches. The germline CDR1 and CDR2 sequences are SGHRS and YFSETQ. CDR3 loop: CASSLMTGGDTEAFF. CDR3 DNA sequence: TGCGCCAGCAGCTTGATGACAGGGGGGGACACTGAAGCTTTCTTT.

The V gene is TRBV20-1, the J gene TRBJ1-5; 7 nucleotides align to TRBD1. CDR1 and CDR2 from the germline V gene are DFQATT and SNEGSKA (reference sequence). Unmatched junction bases numbered 17, after V lost 6 bases and J lost 0 bases. The CDR3 is 18 residues long. In nucleotides, the CDR3 is TGCAGTGCCCAAACGGGGGGACAGTTTGACTATAGCAATCAGCCCCAGCATTTT. Residues: CSAQTGGQFDYSNQPQHF.

This clonotype was recorded a few times. The V gene is TRBV24-1, the J gene TRBJ1-2, with 7 bases that match TRBD1. From germline, CDR1 is KGHDR and CDR2 SFDVKD. The V gene end was trimmed by 12 bases and the J gene end by 0 bases; junction bases not matched to a gene: 12. The CDR3 has 15 amino acids. CDR3 nucleotide sequence: TGTGCCCCGCGTCGGGTACAGGGGCCTAACTATGGCTACACCTTC. The encoded protein is CAPRRVQGPNYGYTF.

The rearrangement joins TRBV5-1 to TRBJ2-5, with D perhaps matching TRBD2 (6 bases). Trimming cost V 3 bases and J 6 bases, with 18 bases left between them. CDR1 and CDR2 from the germline V gene are SGHRS and YFSETQ. CDR3 length: 15 amino acids. This CDR3 reads CASSSGDLSAKTQYF. In nucleotides, the CDR3 is TGCGCCAGCAGCTCGGGGGATCTTAGCGCAAAGACCCAGTACTTC.

J is TRBJ2-3 and V is TRBV7-3; TRBD1 matches 8 bases. With 5 bases clipped from V and 6 bases from J, the junction kept 10 bases outside the gene matches. CDR1 is SGHTA, CDR2 FQGTGA, per germline. The CDR3 consists of 15 residues. CDR3 protein: CASSLGQELGDTQYF. The CDR3 bases are TGTGCCAGCAGCCTGGGACAGGAGTTAGGTGATACGCAGTATTTT.

The rearrangement links TRBV18 to TRBJ2-1, with 9 bases that match TRBD2. The CDR3 covers 15 residues. The germline CDR1 and CDR2 sequences are KGHSH and LQKENI. Trimming at V came to 4 bases and at J to 6 bases, leaving 7 bases not matched to a gene. DNA for the CDR3: TGTGCCAGCTCACAAGCGGGGGGTCTTCCCAATGAGCAGTTCTTC. The encoded protein is CASSQAGGLPNEQFF.

This clonotype was picked up a small number of times. A read error may produce the germline difference seen at one junction end. The CDR3 coding sequence is TGTGCCAGCAGCCAAAATCGAGGGGAGTTCGCCTTC. Translated: CASSQNRGEFAF. The rearrangement links TRBV3-1 to TRBJ1-2, with D perhaps matching TRBD1 (5 bases). CDR1 is LGHDT and CDR2 is YNNKEL in the germline V gene (reference sequence). This CDR3 spans 12 amino acids.

The chain employs TRBV28 and TRBJ2-3; D could derive from TRBD1 or TRBD2 (5 bases each). CDR1 is MDHEN, CDR2 SYDVKM, per germline. Trimming shortened V by 3 bases and J by 2 bases, and 24 bases separated the two germline ends. The CDR3 covers 19 residues. CDR3 sequence: CASSFVPGTGGPYTDTQYF. CDR3 nucleotides: TGTGCCAGCAGTTTCGTCCCGGGGACCGGAGGCCCGTACACAGATACGCAGTATTTT.

The rearrangement uses TRBV3-1 and TRBJ1-1; the D gene is possibly TRBD1 (6 bases). Germline V gives CDR1 LGHDT, CDR2 YNNKEL (reference sequence). CDR3 length: 22 amino acids. The V gene lost 3 bases and the J gene lost 1 base, with 33 bases spanning the gap. Here the CDR3 reads CASSHPHQAYRVGSLPNTEAFF. The DNA of the CDR3 is TGTGCCAGCAGCCACCCTCACCAAGCTTACAGGGTAGGGTCCCTACCGAACACTGAAGCTTTCTTT.

There are a few counts of this clonotype. The CDR3 DNA sequence: TGCGCCAGCAGCTTGTGGTCAGGGAATTCCTACGAGCAGTACTTC. Translating it yields CASSLWSGNSYEQYF. The V gene is TRBV5-1, the J gene TRBJ2-7, with a weak D call TRBD1 (5 bases). CDR3 length equals 15 residues. V lost 1 base, J lost 1 base, and 12 bases lay in between. Germline V CDR1 and CDR2: SGHRS, YFSETQ.

Written as DNA, the CDR3 is TGTGCCAGCAGTCTACGAGCTAGTTTACAGTACGAGCAGTACTTC. Residues: CASSLRASLQYEQYF. The chain links TRBV28 to TRBJ2-7, with D unclear. CDR1 and CDR2 (germline): MDHEN, SYDVKM. The CDR3 runs 15 residues. V lost 5 bases to trimming and J lost 4 bases, with 18 bases between them.

The V and J genes are TRBV20-1 and TRBJ2-1; D possibly corresponds to TRBD1 (5 bases). There are 14 residues in the CDR3. Trimming left V 0 bases short and J 8 bases short, with 14 bases between. Per the germline V gene, CDR1 is DFQATT and CDR2 is SNEGSKA (reference sequence). CDR3 in DNA: TGCAGTGCTAGAGACCAAAGCGCCAGGGATGAGCAGTTCTTC. Translation: CSARDQSARDEQFF.

The chain uses TRBV5-1 and TRBJ1-1; a possible D gene is TRBD1 (5 bases). Germline V gives CDR1 SGHRS, CDR2 YFSETQ. V was cut by 5 bases and J by 4 bases, with 15 bases left in between. The CDR3 runs 14 residues. CDR3 region: CASRKSDGGTEAFF. Here the CDR3 DNA reads TGCGCCAGCAGGAAATCCGACGGGGGCACTGAAGCTTTCTTT.

DNA of the CDR3: TGCAGCGTTCCGCTCTCTGGGGCCAACGTCCTGACTTTC. It yields the protein CSVPLSGANVLTF. The chain links TRBV29-1 to TRBJ2-6; the D is unclear. The CDR3 runs 13 residues. V was trimmed by 5 bases and J by 0 bases, leaving 5 bases between them. The germline V gene has CDR1 SQVTM and CDR2 ANQGSEA.

The gene calls are TRBV13 and TRBJ2-3, with 7 bases identical to TRBD2. Germline-derived CDR1 and CDR2 are PRHDT and FYEKMQ (reference sequence). Trimming at V came to 6 bases and at J to 4 bases, leaving 13 bases not matched to a gene. This CDR3 is 16 amino acids long. The CDR3, as DNA: TGTGCCAGCAGTCCCTCTCGATCAGCGGGATCAGATACGCAGTATTTT. This codes for CASSPSRSAGSDTQYF.